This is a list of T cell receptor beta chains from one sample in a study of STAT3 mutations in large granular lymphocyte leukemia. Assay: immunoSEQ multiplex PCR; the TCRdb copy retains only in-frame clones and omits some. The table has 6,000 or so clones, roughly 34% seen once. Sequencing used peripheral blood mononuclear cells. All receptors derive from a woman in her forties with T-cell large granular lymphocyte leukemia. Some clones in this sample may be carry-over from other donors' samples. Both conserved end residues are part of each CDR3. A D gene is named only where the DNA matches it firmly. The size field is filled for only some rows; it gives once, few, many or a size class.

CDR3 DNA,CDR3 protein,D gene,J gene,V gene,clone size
TGTGCCAGCAGTTATAGGACAGGGGCCACAGATACGCAGTATTTT,CASSYRTGATDTQYF,TRBD1,TRBJ2-3,TRBV6-6,.
TGTGCCAGCAGCGTAGCAGGGAACGGTGGAGAGACCCAGTACTTC,CASSVAGNGGETQYF,.,TRBJ2-5,TRBV9,.
TGTGCCAGCAGCCGACCCGAGGGACAGGGCTCCTATAATTCACCCCTCCACTTT,CASSRPEGQGSYNSPLHF,TRBD1,TRBJ1-6,TRBV7-2,.
TGTGCCAGCAGTTCTCACAGGGGTGGCTACACCTTC,CASSSHRGGYTF,TRBD1,TRBJ1-2,TRBV28,.
TGTGCCAGCTCACCCGACGCGAACACCGGGGAGCTGTTTTTT,CASSPDANTGELFF,.,TRBJ2-2,TRBV18,once
TGTGCCAGTAGTACCGACGGGTACAGTCTGAACACTGAAGCTTTCTTT,CASSTDGYSLNTEAFF,.,TRBJ1-1,TRBV19,once
TGTGCCAGTAGTTCTCAGGTAGGGGGAAAGCCCCAGCATTTT,CASSSQVGGKPQHF,.,TRBJ1-5,TRBV19,.
TGTGCCAGCAGCTTGTTGACAGGGCTGGGCACTGAAGCTTTCTTT,CASSLLTGLGTEAFF,TRBD1,TRBJ1-1,TRBV7-9,.
TGTGCCAGCAGTTTACGACTAACCCCCTATGGCTACACCTTC,CASSLRLTPYGYTF,.,TRBJ1-2,TRBV28,.
TGTGCCAGCTCACCGGCAGGGCGGTCCACTGAAGCTTTCTTT,CASSPAGRSTEAFF,.,TRBJ1-1,TRBV18,.
TGTGCCAGCAGCTCTGGGGCGCCGGCCGCTTTCTTT,CASSSGAPAAFF,.,TRBJ1-1,TRBV5-6,once
TGTGCCAGCAGCCTGCGGGGGAACTTCCCCCCCGCTGGAAACACCATATATTTT,CASSLRGNFPPAGNTIYF,.,TRBJ1-3,TRBV7-9,few
TGTGCCAGTAGTATGGGAGGGCGCGGGCAGCCCCAGCATTTT,CASSMGGRGQPQHF,.,TRBJ1-5,TRBV19,.
TGTGCCTGGAGTCGGAGGCTGGGGGACGGGAACACTGAAGCTTTCTTT,CAWSRRLGDGNTEAFF,.,TRBJ1-1,TRBV30,.
TGTGCCAGCAGCTTAGGGGCCGGGTTAGCCAAAAACATTCAGTACTTC,CASSLGAGLAKNIQYF,.,TRBJ2-4,TRBV7-9,few
TGTGCCAGTAGTATCGGTAGGCAACCCTACAATGAGCAGTTCTTC,CASSIGRQPYNEQFF,.,TRBJ2-1,TRBV19,.
TGCGCCAGCAGCTTCCAGCGGGACCTCTCAGGGAATGAGCAGTTCTTC,CASSFQRDLSGNEQFF,TRBD2,TRBJ2-1,TRBV5-1,.
TGCGCCAGCAGCTTGGGGGGCCCCCACGGCTACACCTTC,CASSLGGPHGYTF,.,TRBJ1-2,TRBV5-1,.
TGTGCCATCAGAAGTGGGACAGTCTACGAGCAGTACTTC,CAIRSGTVYEQYF,TRBD1,TRBJ2-7,TRBV10-3,.
TGCGCCAGCAGCTTGGATGGGAGTTCCTACAATGAGCAGTTCTTC,CASSLDGSSYNEQFF,.,TRBJ2-1,TRBV5-1,few
TGTGCCAGCAGAACTCGGACAGGGCTGCAGCCCCAGCATTTT,CASRTRTGLQPQHF,.,TRBJ1-5,TRBV21-1,.
TGTGCCAGCAGGGGACAGGGGATGAACACTGAAGCTTTCTTT,CASRGQGMNTEAFF,TRBD1,TRBJ1-1,TRBV6-1,.
TGTGCCAGCACCCCGTCGGGGGGAGGATACGAGCAGTACTTC,CASTPSGGGYEQYF,TRBD2,TRBJ2-7,TRBV7-9,.
TGTGCCAGCAGTTTGGACAGGGGGCCTCAAGCTTTCTTT,CASSLDRGPQAFF,TRBD1,TRBJ1-1,TRBV27,few
TGTGCCAGCAGCTTAGCGCAGGGGGAATGGAACACTGAAGCTTTCTTT,CASSLAQGEWNTEAFF,TRBD1,TRBJ1-1,TRBV7-9,.